This TCR beta chain was recorded in a study of siplizumab effects on memory and regulatory T cells. Assays were performed on some 9.2 x 10^4 TCR templates per sample. Assay: immunoSEQ multiplex PCR; the TCRdb copy retains only in-frame clones and omits some. The profile shows some 110,000 clones, over 85% of them singletons. The CDR3 runs 13 residues. V lost 0 bases, J lost 1 base, and 3 bases lay in between. CDR1 is PRHDT and CDR2 is FYEKMQ in the germline V gene (reference sequence). This clone was seen a few times. Its target is not known. Study outcomes and limitations: About 80-95% of proliferating CD4+ or CD8+ clones had no assignable naive or memory phenotype. Unstimulated naive T cells seemed to show more diversity than memory cells did, and they also seemed to be among the major contributors to the alloresponse. The authors did not confirm suppressive function in proliferating Tregs from siplizumab cultures.

Sequencing input: Tregs sorted from blood. The V call is TRBV13, the J call TRBJ1-2; D remains unclear. This clonotype was obtained from a human donor in good health. For the CDR3, the DNA is TGTGCCAGCAGCTTAGGACATAACTATGGCTACACCTTC. This sequence encodes CASSLGHNYGYTF.